The rows below give T cell receptor beta chains drawn from one sample of a study of response to subunit inactivated influenza vaccine. TCRdb re-called the RT-PCR reads with MiXCR, one entry per CDR3 protein. The sample records 560,000 or so distinct CDR3 sequences, 6.5% to 8% being singletons. The sequences come from PBMCs from blood, collected around 25 months after vaccination. The receptor set was obtained from a man between 50 and 75 years old who received an inactivated influenza vaccine. Each CDR3 is given with its conserved first and last residue. Each record gives: CDR3 protein, CDR3 DNA, D gene, V gene, clone size, J gene. A D gene is named only where the DNA matches it firmly. Only some rows state a clone size, as once, few, many or a class for expanded clones.

CAITGVAGGPTVNEQFF	TGTGCCATCACCGGGGTAGCGGGGGGGCCAACGGTCAATGAGCAGTTCTTC	TRBD2	TRBV10-3	few	TRBJ2-1
CASSVRPEGAGELFF	TGTGCCAGCAGCGTTCGTCCCGAAGGGGCCGGGGAGCTGTTTTTT	NA	TRBV9	few	TRBJ2-2
CASSRVGGGLTEQYF	TGCGCCAGCAGCCGCGTGGGCGGGGGGCTCACCGAGCAGTACTTC	TRBD2	TRBV4-1	once	TRBJ2-7
CASGLKIAGGLNEQFF	TGTGCCAGCGGCCTGAAGATAGCGGGAGGGCTCAATGAGCAGTTCTTC	TRBD2	TRBV7-2	many	TRBJ2-1
CASSYSDPLSYNEQFF	TGTGCCAGCAGTTACTCCGATCCGCTCTCCTACAATGAGCAGTTCTTC	NA	TRBV6-2/TRBV6-3	NA	TRBJ2-1
CASSLMGAKMNTEAFF	TGTGCCAGCTCACTTATGGGGGCCAAAATGAACACTGAAGCTTTCTTT	NA	TRBV18	NA	TRBJ1-1
CASSLVVTSGNEQFF	TGCGCCAGCAGCTTGGTGGTGACTAGTGGGAATGAGCAGTTCTTC	NA	TRBV5-1	NA	TRBJ2-1
CASSLANQGQPQHF	TGTGCCAGCAGCTTAGCAAACCAGGGGCAGCCCCAGCATTTT	NA	TRBV7-2	many	TRBJ1-5
CASSLRLAGPDTQYF	TGCGCCAGCAGCTTGAGACTAGCGGGGCCAGATACGCAGTATTTT	TRBD2	TRBV5-1	NA	TRBJ2-3
CASRPPGQSNTEAFF	TGCGCCAGCAGGCCCCCCGGACAGTCGAACACTGAAGCTTTCTTT	NA	TRBV5-1	many	TRBJ1-1
CASSLRGIPRELWDNEQFF	TGTGCCAGCAGCTTAAGGGGCATTCCACGGGAGCTATGGGACAATGAGCAGTTCTTC	NA	TRBV11-2	NA	TRBJ2-1
CASSLRGQGEAFF	TGTGCCAGCAGTTTACGGGGACAGGGTGAAGCTTTCTTT	TRBD1	TRBV12-3/TRBV12-4	many	TRBJ1-1
CAISEGNTGELFF	TGTGCCATCAGTGAGGGGAACACCGGGGAGCTGTTTTTT	NA	TRBV10-3	few	TRBJ2-2
CASSPPPWRGNSQPQHF	TGTGCCAGCAGCCCGCCACCCTGGCGGGGGAATAGTCAGCCCCAGCATTTT	NA	TRBV5-5	NA	TRBJ1-5
CSGSLAGRRDNEQFF	TGCAGTGGTTCTCTGGCGGGGCGCAGAGACAATGAGCAGTTCTTC	NA	TRBV20-1	few	TRBJ2-1
CASSQGQLNYGYTF	TGTGCCAGCAGTCAGGGACAGCTTAACTATGGCTACACCTTC	TRBD1	TRBV6-2/TRBV6-3	NA	TRBJ1-2
CSVTTDEAFF	TGCAGTGTTACGACAGATGAAGCTTTCTTT	NA	TRBV20-1	many	TRBJ1-1
CASSFLGDEAFF	TGCGCCAGCAGCTTCCTTGGGGATGAAGCTTTCTTT	NA	TRBV5-1	NA	TRBJ1-1
CASSPQGQFQPQHF	TGTGCCAGCAGCCCTCAAGGACAGTTTCAGCCCCAGCATTTT	NA	TRBV5-5	few	TRBJ1-5
CASSFGQGTYNEQFF	TGTGCCAGCAGCTTTGGACAGGGGACCTACAATGAGCAGTTCTTC	TRBD1	TRBV3-1	few	TRBJ2-1
CASSQTTATYNEQFF	TGTGCCAGCAGCCAGACTACGGCAACCTACAATGAGCAGTTCTTC	NA	TRBV7-2	few	TRBJ2-1
CASSLARGNEQYF	TGTGCCAGCAGTCTTGCCCGAGGGAACGAGCAGTACTTC	NA	TRBV6-6	NA	TRBJ2-7
CASSLGGRDSYEQYF	TGCGCCAGCAGCTTGGGTGGCAGGGACTCCTACGAGCAGTACTTC	NA	TRBV5-1	many	TRBJ2-7
CASSQVAGQQETQYF	TGCGCCAGCAGCCAAGTGGCAGGACAACAAGAGACCCAGTACTTC	NA	TRBV4-3	few	TRBJ2-5
CASSLARRDSYNEQFF	TGTGCCAGCAGCCTTGCACGCCGGGACAGCTACAATGAGCAGTTCTTC	TRBD1	TRBV7-3	few	TRBJ2-1
CASSFHAKDTQYF	TGTGCCAGCAGCTTTCACGCGAAGGATACGCAGTATTTT	NA	TRBV7-2	NA	TRBJ2-3
CASSLAWGGNIQYF	TGTGCCAGCAGCTTAGCTTGGGGTGGAAACATTCAGTACTTC	NA	TRBV7-9	few	TRBJ2-4
CASNRQANTGELFF	TGTGCCAGCAATCGACAGGCGAACACCGGGGAGCTGTTTTTT	NA	TRBV9	NA	TRBJ2-2
CASSTTGGTNTEAFF	TGTGCCAGCAGTACGACAGGGGGAACGAACACTGAAGCTTTCTTT	TRBD1	TRBV6-6	many	TRBJ1-1
CASSRVNTEAFF	TGCGCCAGCAGCCGCGTGAACACTGAAGCTTTCTTT	NA	TRBV4-1	many	TRBJ1-1
CASILGQGAGELFF	TGTGCCAGCATCCTCGGACAGGGCGCCGGGGAGCTGTTTTTT	TRBD1	TRBV11-2	NA	TRBJ2-2
CASSFLSRGTDTQYF	TGTGCCAGCAGTTTTCTGAGCAGGGGGACAGATACGCAGTATTTT	TRBD1	TRBV27	NA	TRBJ2-3
CASSRSGQGWTEAFF	TGTGCCAGCAGCCGGTCCGGACAGGGATGGACTGAAGCTTTCTTT	TRBD1	TRBV14	NA	TRBJ1-1
CAISEQEETQYF	TGTGCCATCAGTGAACAGGAAGAGACCCAGTACTTC	NA	TRBV10-3	NA	TRBJ2-5
CASRFQNIQYF	TGTGCCAGCAGATTCCAAAACATTCAGTACTTC	NA	TRBV11-2	NA	TRBJ2-4
CASSSVTGGYTEAFF	TGTGCCAGCAGCTCGGTCACAGGGGGTTACACTGAAGCTTTCTTT	TRBD1	TRBV7-9	few	TRBJ1-1
CASSQVILAGGERDTQYF	TGCGCCAGCAGCCAAGTAATACTAGCGGGGGGTGAGAGAGATACGCAGTATTTT	TRBD2	TRBV4-3	NA	TRBJ2-3
CCAREGSSGANVLTF	TGCTGTGCTAGAGAGGGATCCTCTGGGGCCAACGTCCTGACTTTC	NA	TRBV20-1	NA	TRBJ2-6
CSAYPGTSGYEQYF	TGCAGTGCTTACCCCGGGACTAGCGGCTACGAGCAGTACTTC	TRBD2	TRBV20-1	NA	TRBJ2-7
CASSPLAGGTDTQYF	TGTGCCAGCAGTCCCCTAGCGGGAGGGACAGATACGCAGTATTTT	TRBD2	TRBV2	many	TRBJ2-3
CSVERRDRGPTQYF	TGCAGCGTTGAGAGAAGGGACAGGGGCCCTACGCAGTATTTT	TRBD1	TRBV29-1	few	TRBJ2-3
CASIRLAQYNEQFF	TGTGCCAGCATAAGACTAGCGCAGTACAATGAGCAGTTCTTC	TRBD2	TRBV6-1	NA	TRBJ2-1
CSARGARTSGGLGTQYF	TGCAGTGCTAGAGGTGCCCGGACTAGCGGTGGCTTGGGGACCCAGTACTTC	TRBD2	TRBV20-1	NA	TRBJ2-5
CASSGRKVAGGLKGFF	TGTGCCAGCAGTGGGAGGAAGGTAGCGGGAGGACTAAAGGGGTTCTTC	TRBD2	TRBV2	many	TRBJ2-1
CASSRTGHLNTEAFF	TGTGCCAGCAGCAGAACGGGACACTTGAACACTGAAGCTTTCTTT	NA	TRBV7-2	few	TRBJ1-1